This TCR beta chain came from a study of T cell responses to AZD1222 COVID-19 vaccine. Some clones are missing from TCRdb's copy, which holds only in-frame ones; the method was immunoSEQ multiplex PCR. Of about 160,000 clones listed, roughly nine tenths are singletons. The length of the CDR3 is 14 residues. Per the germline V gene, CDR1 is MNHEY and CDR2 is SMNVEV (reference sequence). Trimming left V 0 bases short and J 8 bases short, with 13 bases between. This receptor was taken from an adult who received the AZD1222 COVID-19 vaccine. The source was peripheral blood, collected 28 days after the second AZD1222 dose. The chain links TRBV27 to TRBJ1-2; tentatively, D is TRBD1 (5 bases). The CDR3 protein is CASSLSYGRGGYTF. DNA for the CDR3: TGTGCCAGCAGTTTATCGTATGGCCGGGGCGGCTACACCTTC.